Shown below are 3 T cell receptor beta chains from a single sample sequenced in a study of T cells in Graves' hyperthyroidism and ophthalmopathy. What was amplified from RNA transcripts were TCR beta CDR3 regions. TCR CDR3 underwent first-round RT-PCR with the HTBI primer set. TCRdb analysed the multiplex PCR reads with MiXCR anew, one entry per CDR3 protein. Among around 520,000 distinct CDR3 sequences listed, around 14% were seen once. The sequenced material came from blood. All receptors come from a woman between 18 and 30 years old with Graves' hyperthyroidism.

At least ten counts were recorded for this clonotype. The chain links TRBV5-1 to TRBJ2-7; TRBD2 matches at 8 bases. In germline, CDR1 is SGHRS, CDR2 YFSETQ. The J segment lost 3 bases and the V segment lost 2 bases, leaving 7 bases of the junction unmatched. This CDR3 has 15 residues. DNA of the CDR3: TGCGCCAGCAGCTTTCGCAGCGGGAGAGACTACGAGCAGTACTTC. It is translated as CASSFRSGRDYEQYF.

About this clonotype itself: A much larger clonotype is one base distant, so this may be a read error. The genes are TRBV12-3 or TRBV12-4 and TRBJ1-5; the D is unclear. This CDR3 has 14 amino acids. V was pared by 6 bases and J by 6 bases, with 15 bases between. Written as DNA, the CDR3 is TGTGCCAGCAGAAAAGACACACTCAGTCAGCCCCAGCATTTT. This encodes CASRKDTLSQPQHF.

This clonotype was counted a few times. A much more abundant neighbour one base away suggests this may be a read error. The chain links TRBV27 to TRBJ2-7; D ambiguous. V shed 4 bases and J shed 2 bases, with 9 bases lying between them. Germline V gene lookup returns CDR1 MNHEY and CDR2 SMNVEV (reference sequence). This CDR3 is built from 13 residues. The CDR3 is CASSYEWTYEQYF. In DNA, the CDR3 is TGTGCCAGCAGTTATGAATGGACCTACGAGCAGTACTTC.